This TCR beta chain was identified in a study of blood T cells in healthy people across ages. About the research overall: Capture by template switching was about one barcoded beta molecule per two T cells. Study-level findings and limits: In older individuals, TCR beta diversity per million T cells was lower, falling roughly linearly with age.

This clonotype occurred once. Its antigen is as yet unknown. After removal of 3 bases from V and 13 bases from J, the junction contained 16 bases not matched to a gene. The CDR3 has 15 residues. Germline assignment: CDR1 DFQATT and CDR2 SNEGSKA (reference sequence). A second about 6 to 12 cycle PCR used barcoded and J-beta primers. TCRdb reprocessed the 5' RACE reads via MiXCR and lists one record per CDR3 protein. The table has some 880,000 distinct CDR3 sequences, 35% to 40% seen once. Caucasian, healthy and from Russia, the donors were aged between about 6 and 100. This TCR was recovered from a man between 18 and 29 years old in good health. This rearrangement joins TRBV20-1 to TRBJ2-1, with 9 bases identical to TRBD1. Material: blood. This chain's CDR3 is CSAREHRGPQETQFF. CDR3 coding DNA: TGCAGTGCTAGGGAGCACAGGGGGCCTCAAGAGACCCAGTTCTTC.